The 12 T cell receptor beta chains below come from one sample, sequenced in a study of breast tumors, draining lymph nodes, adjacent tissues. In TCRdb, the multiplex PCR reads were re-called with MiXCR into one record per CDR3 protein. The sample lists 150,000 to 200,000 distinct CDR3 sequences, 30% to 35% occurring once. The lymph nodes were axillary draining lymph nodes from breast cancer patients. The sequenced sample was axillary lymph node tissue. These receptors originate from a female donor with breast cancer. Some clones in this sample may be carry-over from other donors' samples.

This clonotype was seen at least ten times. V gene TRBV2 combines with J gene TRBJ2-1; 8 positions agree with TRBD1. With 4 bases clipped from V and 7 bases from J, the junction kept 12 bases outside the gene matches. The CDR3 runs to 16 residues. Germline assignment: CDR1 SNHLY and CDR2 FYNNEI. The CDR3: CASSASTGGFRNEQFF. DNA for the CDR3: TGTGCCAGCAGTGCGAGTACAGGGGGATTTCGGAATGAGCAGTTCTTC.

This clonotype was seen at least ten times. V and J are TRBV10-1 and TRBJ2-2; 9 bases are a match to TRBD1. Trimming took 1 base from V and 6 from J; bases not matched to a gene: 9. Per germline, CDR1 WNHNN and CDR2 SYGVQD (reference sequence). The CDR3 spans 17 residues. CDR3 in DNA: TGCGCCAGCAGTGAGTTCCGGGACAGGGTAGTGTCCGGGGAGCTGTTTTTT. Protein sequence: CASSEFRDRVVSGELFF.

This clonotype came up many times. The CDR3 nucleotides are TGCAGCGTTGAACCGGGGGGGCCTGCGGGTGAGCAGTTCTTC. It yields the protein CSVEPGGPAGEQFF. V is TRBV29-1 and J is TRBJ2-1; 8 bases agree with TRBD2. The CDR3 loop spans 14 amino acids. V shed 2 bases, J shed 9 bases, and the junction held 9 bases outside the gene matches. Germline CDR1 and CDR2: SQVTM and ANQGSEA.

This clonotype was counted many times. The chain combines TRBV7-9 with TRBJ2-7; no definite D call. This CDR3 comprises 14 residues. Germline CDR1 reads SEHNR; CDR2 reads FQNEAQ (reference sequence). Deletions cut 1 base from V and 1 base from J, with 8 bases between. In nucleotides, the CDR3 is TGTGCCAGCAGCTTAGAGGCAGAATCCTACGAGCAGTACTTC. Its translation is CASSLEAESYEQYF. Drawing the rest from reference TRBV7-9 and TRBJ2-7, the complete variable domain is DTGVSQNPRHKITKRGQNVTFRCDPISEHNRLYWYRQTLGQGPEFLTYFQNEAQLEKSRLLSDRFSAERPKGSFSTLEIQRTEQGDSAMYLCASSLEAESYEQYFGPGTRLTVT.

This clonotype was seen a handful of times. The chain employs TRBV27 and TRBJ2-1; TRBD2 agrees at 9 bases. Germline CDR1 is MNHEY and CDR2 is SMNVEV (reference sequence). The CDR3 has 15 amino acids. V gave up 3 bases and J gave up 7 bases; unmatched junction bases: 7. The CDR3 DNA reads as TGTGCCAGCAGTTTCGACGCGGGAGGGGAGAATGAGCAGTTCTTC. It codes for CASSFDAGGENEQFF.

This clonotype was counted many times. This chain links TRBV5-1 with TRBJ2-3, with D possibly matching TRBD2 (6 bases). The germline V and J ends were trimmed by 0 bases and 4 bases, with 9 bases remaining between them. Germline V lookup: CDR1 SGHRS, CDR2 YFSETQ. The CDR3 is 14 amino acids. The CDR3: CASSLGLVSDTQYF. The CDR3 DNA follows: TGCGCCAGCAGCTTGGGACTAGTATCAGATACGCAGTATTTT.

The V call is TRBV2, the J call TRBJ1-2, with D perhaps TRBD1 (6 bases). This CDR3 has 13 residues. Trimming left V 6 bases short and J 6 bases short, with 14 bases between. The germline CDR1 and CDR2 sequences are SNHLY and FYNNEI. This chain's CDR3 is CASRVAGGHGYTF. CDR3 coding DNA: TGTGCCAGCAGAGTTGCGGGGGGGCATGGCTACACCTTC.

This clonotype was found once. This may stem from a read error, because a much larger clone lies one nucleotide away. V gene TRBV9 combines with J gene TRBJ2-1; D uncertain. The length of the CDR3 is 16 residues. The germline gives CDR1 SGDLS, CDR2 YYNGEE. V lost 4 bases and J lost 0, with 14 bases in between. The CDR3 bases are TGTGCCAGCAGCCCTTATAACAGCAGCTCCTACAATGAGCAGTTCTTC. Translation gives CASSPYNSSSYNEQFF.

This clonotype was seen repeatedly, ten times or more. The V and J genes are TRBV30 and TRBJ1-6; perhaps TRBD1 as D (5 bases). From germline, CDR1 is GTSNPN and CDR2 SVGIG (reference sequence). The length of the CDR3 is 14 residues. V dropped 4 bases and J dropped 10 bases, with 17 bases sitting between them. CDR3 bases: TGTGCCTGGACTGCAGGGCACGGGAGATCACCCCTCCACTTT. As protein: CAWTAGHGRSPLHF.

This chain joins TRBV12-5 and TRBJ1-4; D ambiguous. The CDR3 has 16 amino acids. Germline V gene sequence: CDR1 LGHNT, CDR2 FRNRAP. The CDR3 loop reads CASSLALGGGKEKLFF. Here the CDR3 DNA reads TGTGCCAGCAGTTTAGCCCTAGGTGGTGGGAAGGAAAAACTGTTTTTT.

V usage is TRBV27 and J usage is TRBJ1-5; a weak D match, TRBD1 (5 bases). The CDR3 is made up of 13 amino acids. Germline CDR1 reads MNHEY; CDR2 reads SMNVEV (reference sequence). Trimming stripped 4 bases from V and 6 bases from J, with 10 bases between. CDR3 DNA: TGTGCCAGCAGTTCAGGGTTCGGTCAGCCCCAGCATTTT. Residues: CASSSGFGQPQHF.

This clonotype was observed at least ten times. The chain couples TRBV19 to TRBJ1-6; a weak D match, TRBD1 (5 bases). The CDR3 spans 14 residues. V lost 3 bases and J lost 9, with 12 bases in between. Germline CDR1 is LNHDA and CDR2 is SQIVND (reference sequence). DNA of the CDR3: TGTGCCAGTAGTATGCCCGGGGGAACTTCACCCCTCCACTTT. This translates into CASSMPGGTSPLHF.